This is a list of T cell receptor beta chains from one sample in a study of blood T cell repertoires in COVID-19. Method: immunoSEQ multiplex PCR; TCRdb's copy keeps in-frame clones and lacks some. The sample carries tens of thousands of clones, 70% to 90% recorded once. The specimen sequenced was peripheral blood. The receptors derive from a woman of 80 years or more with COVID-19, enrolled during active disease. The CDR3 runs from the conserved cysteine through the conserved F or W. The D gene is left open where the match is weak. Only part of the rows carry a size: once, few, many, or a class if the clone is expanded.

>TRBV12-3/TRBV12-4|NA|TRBJ2-7|TRBD1
CASNSDRGREQYF
TGTGCCAGCAACTCCGACAGGGGGCGAGAGCAGTACTTC
>TRBV2|NA|TRBJ2-1|NA
CASNPPFENEQFF
TGTGCCAGCAACCCCCCTTTTGAGAATGAGCAGTTCTTC
>TRBV2|NA|TRBJ1-2|TRBD1
CASSGGTASTF
TGTGCCAGCAGTGGGGGGACAGCCTCCACTTTC
>TRBV4-2|NA|TRBJ2-5|TRBD2
CASSQASGGQYF
TGTGCCAGCAGCCAAGCTAGCGGGGGGCAGTACTTC
>TRBV2|NA|TRBJ2-3|TRBD1
CASTGTGSFTDTQYF
TGTGCCAGCACGGGGACAGGGTCTTTCACAGATACGCAGTATTTT
>TRBV4-2|few|TRBJ2-7|NA
CASSQAGGNSYEQYF
TGTGCCAGCAGCCAAGCAGGCGGGAACTCCTACGAGCAGTACTTC
>TRBV6-5|NA|TRBJ1-5|TRBD1
CASSPRTGTQPQHF
TGTGCCAGCAGTCCTCGGACAGGGACCCAGCCCCAGCATTTT
>TRBV18|NA|TRBJ2-3|NA
CASSPQEGDTQYF
TGTGCCAGCTCACCACAGGAGGGGGATACGCAGTATTTT
>TRBV5-1|NA|TRBJ1-1|NA
CASSLSGVDTEAFF
TGCGCCAGCAGCCTAAGCGGGGTGGACACTGAAGCTTTCTTT
>TRBV5-1|NA|TRBJ1-2|NA
CASSLGLLTRGNYGYTF
TGCGCCAGCAGCTTGGGGCTCCTTACTCGGGGTAACTATGGCTACACCTTC
>TRBV11-1|NA|TRBJ1-1|NA
CASSTGTQNTEAFF
TGTGCCAGCAGCACCGGGACACAGAACACTGAAGCTTTCTTT
>TRBV28|NA|TRBJ2-2|NA
CASSFAGVNTGELFF
TGTGCCAGCAGTTTTGCCGGGGTAAACACCGGGGAGCTGTTTTTT
>TRBV15|NA|TRBJ1-2|TRBD1
CATSRGNRGPNYGYTF
TGTGCCACCAGCAGGGGGAACAGGGGTCCTAACTATGGCTACACCTTC
>TRBV7-3|NA|TRBJ2-1|TRBD2
CASSLSTVAGYYNEQFF
TGTGCCAGCAGCTTATCCACGGTAGCGGGGTACTACAATGAGCAGTTCTTC
>TRBV18|NA|TRBJ2-2|NA
CASSEMSTGELFF
TGTGCCAGCTCGGAGATGAGTACCGGGGAGCTGTTTTTT
>TRBV27|NA|TRBJ1-1|TRBD1
CASSTQGPNTEAFF
TGTGCCAGCAGTACACAGGGGCCGAACACTGAAGCTTTCTTT
>TRBV4-2|NA|TRBJ2-2|TRBD1
CASSQVTGADGELFF
TGTGCCAGCAGCCAAGTGACAGGGGCGGACGGGGAGCTGTTTTTT
>TRBV5-1|once|TRBJ1-1|NA
CASSSGNTEAFF
TGCGCCAGCAGCTCGGGGAACACTGAAGCTTTCTTT
>TRBV25-1|NA|TRBJ2-2|NA
CASRTVSNTGELFF
TGTGCCAGCAGGACAGTCTCGAACACCGGGGAGCTGTTTTTT
>TRBV7-2|once|TRBJ2-5|TRBD2
CASSLRLAGGGQETQYF
TGTGCCAGCAGCCTAAGACTAGCGGGGGGAGGGCAAGAGACCCAGTACTTC
>TRBV3-1/TRBV3-2|NA|TRBJ2-1|TRBD2
CASSQGRTSGRGDYNEQFF
TGTGCCAGCAGCCAAGGAAGGACTAGCGGGAGAGGAGATTACAATGAGCAGTTCTTC
>TRBV12-5|NA|TRBJ2-2|TRBD2
CASGPGLAGGRGTGELFF
TGTGCTAGTGGTCCAGGACTAGCGGGAGGGCGCGGCACCGGGGAGCTGTTTTTT
>TRBV5-1|NA|TRBJ2-1|NA
CASSLTRYNEQFF
TGCGCCAGCAGCTTGACTAGATACAATGAGCAGTTCTTC
>TRBV6-4|NA|TRBJ1-2|NA
CASSGGGREACRGYTF
TGTGCCAGCAGTGGCGGGGGGAGGGAAGCCTGTAGGGGCTACACCTTC
>TRBV10-3|NA|TRBJ1-2|NA
CAISESRNRVNYGYTF
TGTGCCATCAGTGAGTCGAGAAACAGGGTGAACTATGGCTACACCTTC
>TRBV28|NA|TRBJ2-7|TRBD2
CASSLSGAQYF
TGTGCCAGCAGTTTAAGCGGGGCTCAGTACTTC
>TRBV18|NA|TRBJ2-2|TRBD2
CASSPPAGKPNTGELFF
TGTGCCAGCTCACCACCAGCGGGAAAGCCTAACACCGGGGAGCTGTTTTTT
>TRBV5-4|NA|TRBJ2-1|NA
CASSGQASSYNEQFF
TGTGCCAGCAGCGGGCAGGCGAGCTCCTACAATGAGCAGTTCTTC
>TRBV7-8|NA|TRBJ2-7|NA
CASSLAQPIPGEQYF
TGTGCCAGCAGCTTAGCGCAACCGATACCCGGCGAGCAGTACTTC
>TRBV9|NA|TRBJ1-1|NA
CASSVGVGGTKNTEAFF
TGTGCCAGCAGCGTAGGGGTCGGGGGGACAAAGAACACTGAAGCTTTCTTT
>TRBV5-4|NA|TRBJ1-2|TRBD1
CASSPDRDYGYTF
TGTGCCAGCAGCCCAGACAGGGACTATGGCTACACCTTC
>TRBV5-1|NA|TRBJ2-2|TRBD1
CASSFGTGMTGELFF
TGCGCCAGCAGCTTCGGGACAGGGATGACGGGGGAGCTGTTTTTT
>TRBV6-5|few|TRBJ2-7|TRBD1
CATGTGTGGYEQYF
TGTGCCACCGGTACCGGGACAGGGGGCTACGAGCAGTACTTC
>TRBV7-9|few|TRBJ2-7|NA
CASSRSGWEYPSYEQYF
TGTGCCAGCAGCCGATCCGGGTGGGAGTACCCCTCCTACGAGCAGTACTTC
>TRBV18|NA|TRBJ2-5|TRBD1
CASSPETGWRETQYF
TGTGCCAGCTCACCCGAGACAGGGTGGCGAGAGACCCAGTACTTC
>TRBV6-1|NA|TRBJ1-2|NA
CASSETGPYGYTF
TGTGCCAGCAGTGAGACAGGACCCTATGGCTACACCTTC
>TRBV2|few|TRBJ1-1|NA
CASNRGGNTEAFF
TGTGCCAGCAACCGGGGGGGGAACACTGAAGCTTTCTTT